The following is a T cell receptor (beta chain) sequence with its context. This specimen comes from a study of PD-L1 blockade in urothelial cancer. Study information: At 6 weeks and at 3 weeks (second dose) after treatment start, blood was analyzed.

Trimming left V 0 bases short and J 7 bases short, with 9 bases between. The CDR3 loop spans 14 amino acids. Germline V CDR1 and CDR2: SNHLY, FYNNEI. Clones were sequenced by immunoSEQ multiplex PCR, and TCRdb holds only the in-frame ones, with some missing. The profile shows approximately 100,000 clones, around 90% of them singletons. Noted time point: pretreatment peripheral blood. Urothelial carcinoma affected the patients, and it was locally advanced or metastatic. The number of samples from each patient was between 1 and 8, taken pretreatment and on-treatment. The rearrangement uses TRBV2 and TRBJ1-4; D might be TRBD1 (5 bases). This receptor was obtained from a woman aged 80 or over with urothelial cancer. Sequenced here: PBMCs, sampled around atezolizumab (anti-PD-L1) treatment. The CDR3 DNA is TGTGCCAGCAGTGAAGCAGGGGTTGCTGAAAAACTGTTTTTT. Protein product: CASSEAGVAEKLFF.